The rows below give T cell receptor beta chains drawn from one sample of a study of patients and donors after allogeneic stem cell transplantation. TCRdb reprocessed the RT-PCR reads with MiXCR, giving one entry per CDR3 protein. The data show more than 850,000 distinct CDR3 sequences, about a sixth seen once. Sample: blood, either unsorted or a sorted T cell fraction (not recorded which). Receptor source: a human donor who was either an allogeneic HSCT recipient or a stem cell or donor lymphocyte infusion donor (not recorded which). It is not recorded whose cells these are; they may come from a transplant donor. The conserved cysteine and the conserved F or W are not part of the CDR3 here. The D gene is left open where the match is weak.

d_gene: -; v_gene: TRBV6-5; j_gene: TRBJ2-5; CDR3aa: ASSYRGRSGETQY
d_gene: TRBD2; v_gene: TRBV4-2; j_gene: TRBJ2-2; CDR3aa: ASTPLGSGAPANTGELF
d_gene: TRBD1; v_gene: TRBV20-1; j_gene: TRBJ1-1; CDR3aa: RAYPISRDRATEAF
d_gene: -; v_gene: TRBV6-1; j_gene: TRBJ1-3; CDR3aa: ASSPTGRTGNTIY
d_gene: -; v_gene: TRBV7-3; j_gene: TRBJ2-2; CDR3aa: ASSSQGQRLGELF
d_gene: TRBD2; v_gene: TRBV2; j_gene: TRBJ2-1; CDR3aa: ASSWREGRNEQF
d_gene: -; v_gene: TRBV7-8; j_gene: TRBJ1-1; CDR3aa: ASLRNTGLTEAF
d_gene: TRBD2; v_gene: TRBV7-9; j_gene: TRBJ2-4; CDR3aa: ASSFLTSGTTNQY
d_gene: TRBD2; v_gene: TRBV5-1; j_gene: TRBJ2-1; CDR3aa: ASSLSAGGLMREQF
d_gene: TRBD1; v_gene: TRBV6-5; j_gene: TRBJ2-7; CDR3aa: ASRHRGSEQY
d_gene: TRBD2; v_gene: TRBV29-1; j_gene: TRBJ2-5; CDR3aa: SVGGLAGETQY
d_gene: -; v_gene: TRBV21-1; j_gene: TRBJ2-7; CDR3aa: ASNPGSESEQY
d_gene: -; v_gene: TRBV5-1; j_gene: TRBJ2-2; CDR3aa: ASSLDATGELF
d_gene: -; v_gene: TRBV20-1; j_gene: TRBJ2-7; CDR3aa: SASRDAPYEQY
d_gene: -; v_gene: TRBV5-1; j_gene: TRBJ1-3; CDR3aa: ASSLVARSGNTIY
d_gene: TRBD2; v_gene: TRBV7-8; j_gene: TRBJ2-2; CDR3aa: ASSLRPGLAGNTGELF
d_gene: -; v_gene: TRBV7-2; j_gene: TRBJ1-2; CDR3aa: ASSFLETANYGYT
d_gene: -; v_gene: TRBV7-2; j_gene: TRBJ1-1; CDR3aa: ASSLFQANTEAF
d_gene: -; v_gene: TRBV27; j_gene: TRBJ1-1; CDR3aa: ASRFGKGLEAF
d_gene: -; v_gene: TRBV12-5; j_gene: TRBJ1-5; CDR3aa: ASGLVQSGNQPQH
d_gene: TRBD2; v_gene: TRBV5-1; j_gene: TRBJ2-5; CDR3aa: ASSLVGRGTQETQY
d_gene: -; v_gene: TRBV7-2; j_gene: TRBJ2-7; CDR3aa: ASSSVSRGYEQY
d_gene: -; v_gene: TRBV7-6; j_gene: TRBJ2-1; CDR3aa: ASSFRDKTYNEQF
d_gene: TRBD2; v_gene: TRBV9; j_gene: TRBJ2-2; CDR3aa: ASSVSAGGPGELF
d_gene: -; v_gene: TRBV6-1; j_gene: TRBJ2-7; CDR3aa: ASSRSILGSYEQY
d_gene: -; v_gene: TRBV6-1; j_gene: TRBJ2-1; CDR3aa: ASRQDTQTNEQF
d_gene: -; v_gene: TRBV5-1; j_gene: TRBJ1-2; CDR3aa: ASSPRDTPIPQGYT
d_gene: TRBD1; v_gene: TRBV5-1; j_gene: TRBJ1-1; CDR3aa: ASSLGGLDTEAF
d_gene: TRBD1; v_gene: TRBV6-1; j_gene: TRBJ1-6; CDR3aa: ASTGTGPNSPLH
d_gene: -; v_gene: TRBV7-2; j_gene: TRBJ2-1; CDR3aa: ASSFTRSSYNEQF
d_gene: -; v_gene: TRBV21-1; j_gene: TRBJ1-1; CDR3aa: ASSKSTEAF
d_gene: TRBD2; v_gene: TRBV13; j_gene: TRBJ2-1; CDR3aa: ASTQRTSANKQF
d_gene: -; v_gene: TRBV20-1; j_gene: TRBJ2-3; CDR3aa: SARVWDSWHEDTQY
d_gene: TRBD1; v_gene: TRBV12-3/TRBV12-4; j_gene: TRBJ1-1; CDR3aa: ASNFRTGGNTEAF
d_gene: TRBD2; v_gene: TRBV24-1; j_gene: TRBJ2-5; CDR3aa: ATSDFLSSGAKETQY
d_gene: TRBD2; v_gene: TRBV29-1; j_gene: TRBJ2-7; CDR3aa: SVGRTSGSEQY
d_gene: TRBD1; v_gene: TRBV7-3; j_gene: TRBJ2-3; CDR3aa: ASSLDRVDDTQY
d_gene: -; v_gene: TRBV7-8; j_gene: TRBJ2-3; CDR3aa: ASSSPSKRRSVTDTQY
d_gene: -; v_gene: TRBV29-1; j_gene: TRBJ1-1; CDR3aa: SATLGTEAF
d_gene: -; v_gene: TRBV10-3; j_gene: TRBJ1-5; CDR3aa: GISESAGKNQPQH
d_gene: -; v_gene: TRBV12-3/TRBV12-4; j_gene: TRBJ1-2; CDR3aa: ASSIYPRDGYT
d_gene: -; v_gene: TRBV6-1; j_gene: TRBJ2-7; CDR3aa: ASSEQGFGSYEQY